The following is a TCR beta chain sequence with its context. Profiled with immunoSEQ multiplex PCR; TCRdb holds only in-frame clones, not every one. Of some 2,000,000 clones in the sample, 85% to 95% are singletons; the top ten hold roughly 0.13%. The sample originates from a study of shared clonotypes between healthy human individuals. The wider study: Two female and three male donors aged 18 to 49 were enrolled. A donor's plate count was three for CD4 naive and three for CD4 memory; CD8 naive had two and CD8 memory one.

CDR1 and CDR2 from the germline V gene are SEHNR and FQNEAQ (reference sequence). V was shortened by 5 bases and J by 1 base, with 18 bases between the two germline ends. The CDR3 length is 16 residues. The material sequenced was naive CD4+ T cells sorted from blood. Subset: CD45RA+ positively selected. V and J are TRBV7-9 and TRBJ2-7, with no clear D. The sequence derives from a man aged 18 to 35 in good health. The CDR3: CASSPSVVKGSYEQYF. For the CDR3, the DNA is TGTGCCAGCAGCCCGAGCGTCGTAAAGGGATCCTACGAGCAGTACTTC.